Following are 24 T cell receptor beta chains from one sample sequenced in a study of cytomegalovirus exposure and HLA in healthy donors (dated 2017 in TCRdb). The library was obtained by the immunoSEQ multiplex PCR assay. A mixture of 60 forward primers for TCR Vbeta segments and 13 reverse primers for TCR Jbeta segments was used in the multiplex PCR. Held by TCRdb, this immuneACCESS table contains in-frame sequences only and omits some clones. Under half of the omission traces to an unresolved V gene where checked; the cause of the rest is unknown. The sample contains roughly 120,000 clones, less than 80% of them found a single time. The ten largest make up around 3.9% of the sample. Sequencing used PBMCs. These receptors all come from a woman aged 40 to 50 in good health and CMV-seropositive.

The sample holds one count of this clone. The rearrangement joins TRBV28 to TRBJ2-1; 8 bases line up with TRBD2. The junction had 10 bases not matched to a gene; V was cut back by 5 bases and J by 7 bases. CDR1 is MDHEN and CDR2 is SYDVKM in the germline V gene. The CDR3 length is 15 residues. CDR3 residues: CASSRSGTGMNEQFF. CDR3 DNA sequence: TGTGCCAGCAGTCGTAGCGGGACGGGAATGAATGAGCAGTTCTTC.

This clone was seen more than once but under ten times. V gene TRBV6-6 combines with J gene TRBJ2-3, with a possible D match to TRBD2 (6 bases). The CDR3 consists of 15 residues. V lost 2 bases, J lost 2 bases, and 11 bases lay in between. The germline V gene encodes CDR1 MNHNY and CDR2 SVGAGI (reference sequence). CDR3 sequence reads: CASSYMGDSTDTQYF. DNA for the CDR3: TGTGCCAGCAGTTACATGGGGGACTCCACAGATACGCAGTATTTT.

The rearrangement uses TRBV29-1 and TRBJ1-3, with 9 positions matching TRBD1. The V gene's germline CDR1 is SQVTM and CDR2 ANQGSEA. The length of the CDR3 is 14 residues. Trimming took 6 bases from V and 4 from J; bases not matched to a gene: 7. The CDR3 nucleotides read TGCAGCGTGAGACAGGGGGGGATAGGAAACACCATATATTTT. Translation gives CSVRQGGIGNTIYF.

This chain connects TRBV19 to TRBJ2-1; 13 nucleotides agree with TRBD2. Looked up from germline, CDR1 is LNHDA and CDR2 is SQIVND (reference sequence). Germline trimming cut 5 bases from V and 8 bases from J; bases unmatched to any gene: 6. The CDR3 consists of 15 residues. CDR3 amino acids: CASSETSGGAYEQFF. Here the CDR3 DNA reads TGTGCCAGTAGTGAAACTAGCGGGGGGGCTTATGAGCAGTTCTTC.

This clone has just a few counts. This rearrangement joins TRBV30 to TRBJ2-5; D is perhaps TRBD1 (6 bases). CDR1 and CDR2 (germline): GTSNPN, SVGIG (reference sequence). The length of the CDR3 is 13 residues. V shed 0 bases and J shed 4 bases, with 9 bases lying between them. The DNA for the CDR3 is TGTGCCTGGAGTGTACAAGGGGGAGAGACCCAGTACTTC. This gives the protein CAWSVQGGETQYF.

The gene calls are TRBV19 and TRBJ2-1; D not certain. The V end lost 6 bases, the J end lost 7 bases, and 13 bases lay between the germline ends. The CDR3 covers 13 residues. The V gene's germline CDR1 is LNHDA and CDR2 SQIVND (reference sequence). For the CDR3, the DNA is TGTGCCAGTAGCGAGGATTTAGTAAATGAGCAGTTCTTC. The encoded protein is CASSEDLVNEQFF.

The chain carries TRBV19 and TRBJ2-1, with a weak D call TRBD2 (6 bases). CDR3 length: 16 residues. CDR1 and CDR2 (germline): LNHDA, SQIVND (reference sequence). The V end was cut by 4 bases, the J end by 2 bases, with 15 bases between. CDR3 in amino acids: CASSTRPGLTYNEQFF. CDR3 bases: TGTGCCAGTAGTACCCGCCCTGGACTAACCTACAATGAGCAGTTCTTC.

The chain joins TRBV6-5 to TRBJ2-2, with 8 bases identical to TRBD1. The CDR3 contains 12 residues. Germline V lookup: CDR1 MNHEY, CDR2 SVGAGI. CDR3 loop: CATRTGYGELFF. Here the CDR3 DNA reads TGTGCGACGCGGACAGGGTACGGGGAGCTGTTTTTT.

This sequence joins TRBV7-2 and TRBJ2-1; 7 positions agree with TRBD2. The CDR3 extends over 15 amino acids. V dropped 3 bases and J dropped 0; count of bases not matched to a gene: 2. The germline CDR1 and CDR2 sequences are SGHTA and FQGNSA. The CDR3 here is CASSLWGGSYNEQFF. CDR3 DNA: TGTGCCAGCAGCTTGTGGGGGGGCTCCTACAATGAGCAGTTCTTC.

The rearrangement uses TRBV7-9 and TRBJ2-3, with a possible D match to TRBD1 (6 bases). The V end lost 1 base, the J end lost 6 bases, and 17 bases lay between the germline ends. This CDR3 has 16 amino acids. Germline CDR1 and CDR2: SEHNR and FQNEAQ (reference sequence). CDR3 loop: CASSLVRGMTVDTQYF. The CDR3 DNA reads TGTGCCAGCAGCTTAGTGAGGGGGATGACGGTGGATACGCAGTATTTT.

The J gene is TRBJ2-7, the V gene TRBV6-1; 8 nucleotides align to TRBD1. Unmatched junction bases numbered 8, after V lost 3 bases and J lost 4 bases. This CDR3 contains 15 residues. The germline V gene encodes CDR1 MNHNS and CDR2 SASEGT. The CDR3 region is CASSDRTGLRYEQYF. In DNA, the CDR3 is TGTGCCAGCAGTGACCGGACAGGGCTTCGGTACGAGCAGTACTTC.

The chain uses TRBV19 and TRBJ1-3; D uncertain. The CDR3 runs 14 residues. Germline-derived CDR1 and CDR2 are LNHDA and SQIVND (reference sequence). Trimming stripped 9 bases from V and 0 bases from J, with 12 bases between. The CDR3: CASEQQLSGNTIYF. The CDR3 DNA reads as TGTGCCAGCGAACAACAGCTCTCTGGAAACACCATATATTTT.

The chain links TRBV5-1 to TRBJ2-1; 8 bases fit TRBD2. V lost 0 bases, J lost 6 bases, and 11 bases stayed unmatched. Germline V gene sequence: CDR1 SGHRS, CDR2 YFSETQ. This CDR3 has 17 amino acids. DNA for the CDR3: TGCGCCAGCAGCTTGGGGTTGTCAGCGGGAGAAGCCAATGAGCAGTTCTTC. Its protein product is CASSLGLSAGEANEQFF.

Comment on this clone: One end of the junction is discordant with germline, which a read error may explain. This chain connects TRBV7-9 to TRBJ1-2; 11 nucleotides agree with TRBD1. The germline V gene has CDR1 SEHNR and CDR2 FQNEAQ (reference sequence). The CDR3 length is 17 residues. DNA for the CDR3: TGTTCCAGCAACGCTCTCATCCAGGGACAGGGGGGTTATGGCTACACCTTC. Translation gives CSSNALIQGQGGYGYTF.

The chain carries TRBV11-2 and TRBJ2-1; TRBD2 matches at 9 bases. This CDR3 region has 15 residues. Germline assignment: CDR1 SGHAT and CDR2 FQNNGV. V was pared by 5 bases and J by 3 bases, with 5 bases of the junction left unmatched. The CDR3 bases are TGTGCCAGCAGCACTTTAGCGGGAGACTACAATGAGCAGTTCTTC. Translated: CASSTLAGDYNEQFF.

V and J are TRBV7-6 and TRBJ2-5, with a weak D call TRBD1 (5 bases). TRBJ2-7 matches the DNA end more closely, so the J call is doubtful. Germline V gene lookup returns CDR1 SGHVS and CDR2 FNYEAQ. The CDR3 loop spans 15 amino acids. The CDR3 sequence: CASSLGAGSSYEQYF. The CDR3 DNA follows: TGTGCCAGCAGCTTAGGGGCAGGGTCCTCTTACGAGCAGTACTTC.

The CDR3, as DNA: TGTGCCAGCAGTTTATTGGGCAGGAACCACGAGCAGTACTTC. Amino acids: CASSLLGRNHEQYF. The gene calls are TRBV27 and TRBJ2-7; the D is unclear. The CDR3 covers 14 residues. The germline V gene encodes CDR1 MNHEY and CDR2 SMNVEV (reference sequence). The V end was cut by 1 base, the J end by 5 bases, with 12 bases between.

V gene TRBV5-1 combines with J gene TRBJ2-1, with 9 bases that match TRBD2. This CDR3 has 16 residues. V dropped 4 bases and J dropped 4; count of bases not matched to a gene: 9. Germline V gene data show CDR1 as SGHRS and CDR2 as YFSETQ. CDR3 DNA: TGCGCCAGCAGCATCCTGACTAGCGGCGGATACAATGAGCAGTTCTTC. Translating it yields CASSILTSGGYNEQFF.

The rearrangement uses TRBV2 and TRBJ2-7, with 14 bases that match TRBD2. The CDR3 length is 18 residues. Germline V CDR1 and CDR2: SNHLY, FYNNEI. V shed 8 bases, J shed 0 bases, and the junction held 12 bases outside the gene matches. This CDR3 is CASCPAGTSGRISYEQYF. For the CDR3, the DNA is TGTGCCAGCTGCCCCGCCGGGACTAGCGGGAGAATCTCCTACGAGCAGTACTTC. Filled out from reference TRBV2 and TRBJ2-7, the complete variable domain reads EPEVTQTPSHQVTQMGQEVILRCVPISNHLYFYWYRQILGQKVEFLVSFYNNEISEKSEIFDDQFSVERPDGSNFTLKIRSTKLEDSAMYFCASCPAGTSGRISYEQYFGPGTRLTVT.

In this sample, this clone turned up once. The J gene is TRBJ2-2, the V gene TRBV18, with 9 bases identical to TRBD2. Germline loops: CDR1 KGHSH, CDR2 LQKENI. The CDR3 has 16 amino acids. Trimming at V came to 3 bases and at J to 4 bases, leaving 6 bases not matched to a gene. The CDR3 nucleotides are TGTGCCAGCTCACCGAGTCGTAGCGGGGGCACCGGGGAGCTGTTTTTT. Translating it yields CASSPSRSGGTGELFF. Full variable domain (missing parts from reference TRBV18 and TRBJ2-2): NAGVMQNPRHLVRRRGQEARLRCSPMKGHSHVYWYRQLPEEGLKFMVYLQKENIIDESGMPKERFSAEFPKEGPSILRIQQVVRGDSAAYFCASSPSRSGGTGELFFGEGSRLTVL.

This chain uses TRBV5-4 with TRBJ1-5; the D is unclear. The V gene lost 4 bases and the J gene lost 8 bases, with 13 bases spanning the gap. The CDR3 extends over 13 amino acids. Per germline, CDR1 SGHNT and CDR2 YYREEE (reference sequence). The CDR3 coding sequence is TGTGCCAGCAGCCGAGCACCTATGGAGCCCCAGCATTTT. Translated: CASSRAPMEPQHF.

This clone was seen a handful of times. V and J are TRBV5-1 and TRBJ2-5; D not resolved. Germline lookup yields CDR1 SGHRS and CDR2 YFSETQ. The CDR3 runs 14 residues. Trimming removed 2 bases at V and 5 bases at J, with 13 bases between. CDR3 DNA: TGCGCCAGCAGCTTTGTTCCCAGCAGGGAGACCCAGTACTTC. Translated: CASSFVPSRETQYF.

The chain links TRBV6-1 to TRBJ2-5; D may be TRBD1 (7 bases). This CDR3 has 11 residues. The V end lost 9 bases, the J end lost 10 bases, and 15 bases lay between the germline ends. Per germline, CDR1 MNHNS and CDR2 SASEGT. The CDR3 is CASERQGGQYF. The CDR3 bases are TGTGCCAGTGAACGACAGGGAGGCCAGTACTTC.

The genes are TRBV7-2 and TRBJ1-4; D gene uncertain. In germline, CDR1 is SGHTA, CDR2 FQGNSA. This CDR3 has 14 amino acids. Deletions cut 5 bases from V and 8 bases from J, with 15 bases between. Written as DNA, the CDR3 is TGTGCCAGCAGCCGCCAGAACCGTCGCGAAAAACTGTTTTTT. This codes for CASSRQNRREKLFF.